The clone carrying this T cell receptor beta chain was seen a single time. The sample belongs to a study of blood T cell repertoires in COVID-19. The overall study: Samples taken during acute and convalescent COVID-19 were collected in the United States, Italy and Spain. T cells, B-cell-depleted T cells, or PBMCs supplied cDNA or gDNA.

Authors' methods: Amplification of reference gene primers was used by the study to estimate nucleated cell counts. Repertoires were generated with immunoSEQ multiplex PCR, while TCRdb's copy carries only in-frame clones and drops some. That table supplies the V and J calls and clone size; D and trimming were determined from the DNA. The table records approximately 300,000 clones, approximately 85% of them present only once. The CDR3 is made up of 13 amino acids. The V and J ends lost 4 bases and 8 bases, in that order; junction bases with no gene match: 4. Seattle's cohort entered during active infection and was followed longitudinally.

J is TRBJ2-4 and V is TRBV6-7, with TRBD1 identical over 8 bases. TRBV6-7 is labeled an ORF, and its function is uncertain. The TCR was taken from a human donor with COVID-19, enrolled during active disease. The donor label of this sample is uncertain. The source material was peripheral blood. CDR3 DNA sequence: TGTGCCAGCAGTTGGGACAGGCGGTACATTCAGTACTTC. This translates into CASSWDRRYIQYF.